Sequencing of this TCR beta chain was carried out in a study of CD8 T cell repertoires and HIV-1 epitope variants. This table comes from immunoSEQ multiplex PCR, and its TCRdb copy is limited to in-frame clones, with some not included. The table shows several thousand clones, with 60% to 75% occurring only once. Note on this clone: The target antigen is unknown.

Trimming removed 1 base at V and 3 bases at J, with 4 bases between. The germline V gene encodes CDR1 SGHAT and CDR2 FQNNGV. This CDR3 is built from 13 residues. The receptor was isolated from a male donor with HIV. The source material was cultured CD8+ T cells derived from PBMCs. The rearrangement uses TRBV11-2 and TRBJ1-5, with D unresolved. In DNA form, the CDR3 reads TGTGCCAGCAGCTTAGGAGTCAATCAGCCCCAGCATTTT. Translating it yields CASSLGVNQPQHF. The full variable domain, its missing parts supplied by reference TRBV11-2 and TRBJ1-5, is EAGVAQSPRYKIIEKRQSVAFWCNPISGHATLYWYQQILGQGPKLLIQFQNNGVVDDSQLPKDRFSAERLKGVDSTLKIQPAKLEDSAVYLCASSLGVNQPQHFGDGTRLSIL.